This T cell receptor beta chain was recovered during a study of neurological immune-mediated disorders. Study-level results: Phylogenetic grouping assigned the repertoires of 18 of 34 multiple sclerosis patients to one related-CDR3 cluster, which constitutes a possible signature. With the multiple sclerosis repertoire cluster, none of the clinical or MRI features showed an association.

There are many counts of this clonotype. Its antigen remains unidentified. CDR3 length: 12 amino acids. V was shortened by 1 base and J by 10 bases, with 12 bases between the two germline ends. CDR1 is DFQATT and CDR2 is SNEGSKA in the germline V gene (reference sequence). The sorted libraries were prepared using about 900,000 CD4+ or CD8+ T cells that had themselves been sorted. Each CDR3 protein is one row after TCRdb ran MiXCR on the 5' RACE reads. Of about 50,000 distinct CDR3 sequences in the sample, 4.5% to 7% were seen once. The sample was CD4+ T cells from blood. This sequence originates from a woman between 18 and 29 years old with multiple sclerosis. The rearrangement uses TRBV20-1 and TRBJ2-3; D not resolved. The CDR3 reads CSARVSVGAQYF. DNA for the CDR3: TGCAGTGCTAGAGTGTCTGTCGGAGCGCAGTATTTT.